One and the same sample provided the 10 T cell receptor beta chains below, sequenced in a study of spatial heterogeneity in lung cancer. Study-wide points: How many expanded intratumoral alpha and beta TCRs were present tracked the tumor mutation count, which was a count of nonsynonymous mutations.

Time point: sample taken at primary tumor resection. Their target antigens are unknown. TCRdb used MiXCR to reprocess the 5' RACE reads, holding one entry per CDR3 protein. The sample includes some 13,000 distinct CDR3 sequences, about 4% of them seen just once. Sequences were derived from lung tumor tissue, sampled at surgery. These receptors all come from a male donor with early-stage non-small cell lung cancer.

This clonotype has at least ten counts. The rearrangement joins TRBV7-8 to TRBJ1-5; 7 bases are shared with TRBD1. In germline, CDR1 is SGHVS, CDR2 FQNEAQ. This CDR3 is built from 13 residues. The V segment lost 2 bases and the J segment 5 bases; nucleotides outside the gene matches: 0. CDR3 sequence (DNA): TGTGCCAGCAGCTTAACAGGGGATCAGCCCCAGCATTTT. It encodes CASSLTGDQPQHF.

By proportion, this clonotype is large. The J gene is TRBJ2-4, the V gene TRBV5-6; D not resolved. Germline V lookup: CDR1 SGHDT, CDR2 YYEEEE. Trimming left V 1 base short and J 5 bases short, with 19 bases between. The CDR3 sequence is 17 residues long. CDR3 residues: CASSLRRRTQLENIQYF. CDR3 in DNA: TGTGCCAGCAGCTTGAGGCGCAGGACCCAATTGGAAAACATTCAGTACTTC.

This clonotype has at least ten counts. A junction end diverges from the germline sequence, so it may reflect a read error. This chain uses TRBV2 with TRBJ1-2; no firm D call. The CDR3 length is 14 residues. Looked up from germline, CDR1 is SNHLY and CDR2 is FYNNEI. The CDR3 DNA follows: TGTGCCAGCAGTGAGCTCGGAGCTAACTATGGCGACACCTTC. It codes for CASSELGANYGDTF.

This clonotype has a count of ten or more. The gene calls are TRBV29-1 and TRBJ2-1; 7 bases align to TRBD2. The CDR3 runs to 11 residues. Germline values: CDR1 SQVTM, CDR2 ANQGSEA. The junction had 5 bases not matched to a gene; V was cut back by 8 bases and J by 7 bases. The CDR3, as DNA: TGCAGCTTCTCCGGGGGGAATGAGCAGTTCTTC. Protein: CSFSGGNEQFF.

There are many counts of this clonotype. The gene calls are TRBV7-8 and TRBJ2-7, with a weak D call TRBD2 (5 bases). Trimming cost V 1 base and J 8 bases, with 15 bases left between them. This CDR3 region has 14 residues. Looked up from germline, CDR1 is SGHVS and CDR2 is FQNEAQ. The CDR3 DNA reads TGTGCCAGCAGCTTAGAACCAGGCCTAGCTAAGCAGTACTTC. Amino acid sequence: CASSLEPGLAKQYF.

This clonotype was recorded a few times. The chain has TRBV7-9 and TRBJ2-7; tentative D call: TRBD1 (7 bases). This CDR3 is built from 14 residues. Germline V gene sequence: CDR1 SEHNR, CDR2 FQNEAQ (reference sequence). V dropped 4 bases and J dropped 4 bases, with 14 bases sitting between them. The CDR3 DNA reads as TGTGCCAGCAGCTCGCAGGGGGGTTCTTACGAGCAGTACGTC. The encoded protein is CASSSQGGSYEQYV.

This chain links TRBV12-3 or TRBV12-4 with TRBJ2-6; D tentatively fits TRBD1 or TRBD2 (5 bases each). The CDR3 length is 19 residues. The V end was cut by 4 bases, the J end by 1 base, with 20 bases between. The CDR3 sequence: CASSWIRSGRESGANVLTF. The CDR3 region has the DNA TGTGCCAGCAGTTGGATTCGGTCCGGCAGGGAGTCTGGGGCCAACGTCCTGACTTTC.

This clonotype was picked up many times. The V gene is TRBV7-2, the J gene TRBJ2-7, with 7 bases lining up with TRBD2. This CDR3 region has 14 residues. CDR1 and CDR2 from the germline V gene are SGHTA and FQGNSA. The J segment lost 3 bases and the V segment lost 5 bases, leaving 7 bases of the junction unmatched. The CDR3 sequence is CASSASGNLYEQYF. The DNA of the CDR3 is TGTGCCAGCAGCGCTAGCGGAAACCTCTACGAGCAGTACTTC.

This clonotype was seen repeatedly, ten times or more. This chain connects TRBV29-1 to TRBJ1-1; tentatively, D is TRBD1 (6 bases). The CDR3 runs 13 residues. The germline CDR1 and CDR2 sequences are SQVTM and ANQGSEA. V lost 2 bases and J 1 base, leaving 8 bases between the germline ends. The CDR3 loop reads CSVEKGQNTEAFF. As DNA, the CDR3 is TGCAGCGTTGAAAAGGGACAGAACACTGAAGCTTTCTTT.

Notes on this clonotype: One base away lies a much larger clone, so this may be a sequencing read error. The CDR3 protein is CASRSDRYYGYNF. Here the CDR3 DNA reads TGTGCCAGCAGATCTGACAGATACTATGGCTACAACTTC. The V gene is TRBV2, the J gene TRBJ1-2, with a possible D match to TRBD1 (5 bases). The CDR3 sequence is 13 residues long. Germline values: CDR1 SNHLY, CDR2 FYNNEI. Full variable domain (outside the CDR3, taken from reference TRBV2 and TRBJ1-2): EPEVTQTPSHQVTQMGQEVILRCVPISNHLYFYWYRQILGQKVEFLVSFYNNEISEKSEIFDDQFSVERPDGSNFTLKIRSTKLEDSAMYFCASRSDRYYGYNFGSGTRLTVV.